The 18 T cell receptor beta chains presented below share a single source sample, sequenced in a study of T-cell reconstitution after alpha-beta-depleted transplantation in children (dated by TCRdb to the mid-2010s). The meaning of the sample's treatment or condition label: allogeneic hematopoietic cell transplantation with graft depleted of TCRalphabeta T cells and CD19 B cells. To prepare the library, PCR was applied. Sequencing was performed on an Illumina HiSeq 2500. TCR libraries were prepared with molecular barcoding, using unique molecular identifiers to normalize TCRbeta repertoire quantification. TCRdb reworked the public reads: Q25 trimming with fastp, MiXCR clone assembly, productive beta chains retained. CDR3 protein sequences are deduplicated, and each keeps its most common genes and DNA. This sample is represented by over 100,000 distinct CDR3 sequences; approximately 10% of them were singletons. Approximately 36% of the sample comes from the top ten.

The specimen comprised PBMCs, sampled before TCRalphabeta/CD19-depleted stem cell transplant. The origin of the receptors is a boy aged 2 to 10 with acute lymphoblastic leukemia, due to receive a stem cell transplant.

As concerns this clonotype: At one end the junction does not follow the germline gene, possibly because of a read error. This chain links TRBV28 with TRBJ2-7, with 8 bases aligning to TRBD1. CDR3 length: 13 amino acids. Germline CDR1 and CDR2: MDHEN and SYDVKM. The CDR3 coding sequence is TGTGCCAGCAGTGGACGGACAGGGCATTTTTTCCACTTC. Protein sequence: CASSGRTGHFFHF.

This chain joins TRBV27 and TRBJ2-3; 7 bases match TRBD2. The CDR3 has 17 residues. Germline CDR1 reads MNHEY; CDR2 reads SMNVEV (reference sequence). Trimming cost V 6 bases and J 2 bases; bases outside gene matches: 14. The CDR3 coding sequence is TGTGCCAGCAGCCAATCACTAGCGCGGAGGCACACAGATACGCAGTATTTT. Amino acid sequence: CASSQSLARRHTDTQYF.

The chain has TRBV6-1 and TRBJ1-2; 7 nucleotides agree with TRBD1. CDR3 length: 16 residues. The V gene's germline CDR1 is MNHNS and CDR2 SASEGT. V shed 2 bases and J 2 bases; nucleotides not matched to a gene: 8. The CDR3 bases are TGTGCCAGCAGTGAATATATGGGACAGCGCAACTATGGCTACACCTTC. It translates to CASSEYMGQRNYGYTF.

The chain is built from TRBV6-1 and TRBJ1-2, with D uncertain. The CDR3 has 12 amino acids. V was trimmed by 5 bases and J by 4 bases, leaving 8 bases between them. Germline lookup yields CDR1 MNHNS and CDR2 SASEGT. The CDR3 DNA sequence: TGTGCCAGCAGTAGCGGCAGCTATGGCTACACCTTC. The encoded protein is CASSSGSYGYTF.

This clonotype occurred a few times. V usage is TRBV12-3 or TRBV12-4 and J usage is TRBJ2-1; the match to TRBD2 covers 12 bases. V shed 3 bases, J shed 9 bases, and the junction held 6 bases outside the gene matches. CDR3 length: 15 residues. CDR3 loop: CASSLRLAGGLEQFF. The CDR3 DNA is TGTGCCAGCAGTTTGAGGCTAGCGGGAGGGCTTGAGCAGTTCTTC.

This clonotype was seen a handful of times. The chain recombines TRBV7-2 with TRBJ1-4; TRBD1 aligns across 9 bases. This CDR3 is 15 amino acids long. V lost 5 bases and J lost 6; bases outside the gene matches: 7. CDR1 and CDR2 (germline): SGHTA, FQGNSA. The CDR3 reads CASSDAGQGYEKLFF. The CDR3 DNA follows: TGTGCCAGCAGCGACGCGGGACAGGGATATGAAAAACTGTTTTTT.

This clonotype was recorded at least ten times. Written as DNA, the CDR3 is TGTGCCAGCAGTTTCGAATCCTCCGGGACTAGCGGTGCAGGTAATACGCAGTATTTT. As protein: CASSFESSGTSGAGNTQYF. This chain joins TRBV12-3 or TRBV12-4 and TRBJ2-3, with 11 bases that match TRBD2. CDR3 length equals 19 residues. V shed 3 bases, J shed 7 bases, and the junction held 18 bases outside the gene matches.

This sequence joins TRBV6-2 or TRBV6-3 and TRBJ2-1, with D perhaps TRBD1 (6 bases). The CDR3 loop spans 17 amino acids. Trimming left V 5 bases short and J 4 bases short, with 21 bases between. CDR1 MNHEY and CDR2 SVGEGT come from the germline V gene. This CDR3 is CASSRGTTQRKYNEQFF. CDR3 DNA: TGTGCCAGCAGTAGGGGGACGACTCAACGGAAATACAATGAGCAGTTCTTC.

In this sample, this clonotype turned up many times. This chain connects TRBV3-1 to TRBJ2-5; TRBD2 matches 8 bases. Germline V gives CDR1 LGHDT, CDR2 YNNKEL (reference sequence). CDR3 length equals 15 residues. V trimming: 4 bases; J trimming: 5 bases; junction bases outside the gene matches: 9. CDR3 region: CASSPPAGVGETQYF. The CDR3 DNA sequence: TGTGCCAGCAGCCCTCCAGCGGGAGTGGGGGAGACCCAGTACTTC.

Ten or more counts support this clonotype. CDR3 in amino acids: CSLQTSPAYEQYF. The CDR3 DNA is TGCAGTCTCCAGACTAGCCCCGCCTACGAGCAGTACTTC. The V and J genes are TRBV20-1 and TRBJ2-7, with 7 bases identical to TRBD2. The germline CDR1 and CDR2 sequences are DFQATT and SNEGSKA (reference sequence). CDR3 size: 13 residues. J was trimmed by 2 bases and V by 8 bases; bases with no gene match: 9.

The V gene is TRBV27, the J gene TRBJ2-7; D not certain. CDR3 size: 10 residues. Germline loops: CDR1 MNHEY, CDR2 SMNVEV (reference sequence). The germline V and J ends were trimmed by 10 bases and 5 bases, with 9 bases remaining between them. The CDR3 coding sequence is TGTGCCACCCTTGGCCACGAGCAGTACTTC. Its protein product is CATLGHEQYF.

The sample holds a few counts of this clonotype. One junction end disagrees with the germline gene, perhaps due to a read error. This chain connects TRBV5-4 to TRBJ2-1; 15 bases align to TRBD2. The CDR3 runs 16 residues. From germline, CDR1 is SGHNT and CDR2 YYREEE (reference sequence). As DNA, the CDR3 is TGTGCCAGCAGATTGCTGGGACTAGCGGGAGGATCCCCTTTCGTCTTC. As protein: CASRLLGLAGGSPFVF.

This clonotype came up a few times. V usage is TRBV6-5 and J usage is TRBJ1-5; D is uncertain. Trimming removed 0 bases at V and 5 bases at J, with 8 bases between. Per germline, CDR1 MNHEY and CDR2 SVGAGI. This CDR3 is 14 amino acids long. The CDR3 DNA follows: TGTGCCAGCAGTTACTCACAGTACGATCAGCCCCAGCATTTT. It encodes CASSYSQYDQPQHF.

This rearrangement joins TRBV6-6 to TRBJ1-5, with 7 bases aligning to TRBD1. V lost 7 bases and J lost 11; bases outside the gene matches: 8. Germline CDR1 and CDR2: MNHNY and SVGAGI (reference sequence). The CDR3 length is 12 residues. DNA for the CDR3: TGTGCCAGCACAGAACTGACAGGGACCCAGCATTTT. Translation gives CASTELTGTQHF.

V is TRBV28 and J is TRBJ2-7, with D unresolved. The CDR3 is 15 amino acids. Trimming shortened V by 6 bases and J by 3 bases, and 18 bases separated the two germline ends. The germline gives CDR1 MDHEN, CDR2 SYDVKM. The CDR3 loop reads CASSPTGTAYYEQYF. CDR3 DNA: TGTGCCAGCAGCCCTACCGGTACCGCCTACTACGAGCAGTACTTC.

This CDR3 reads CASSVGSGHISNEQFF. The CDR3 nucleotides read TGTGCCAGCAGCGTAGGCTCCGGACATATTAGCAATGAGCAGTTCTTC. V usage is TRBV9 and J usage is TRBJ2-1; weak D call: TRBD1 (5 bases). Germline CDR1 is SGDLS and CDR2 is YYNGEE. Trimming removed 0 bases from V and 6 bases from J, with 16 bases in between. This CDR3 region has 16 residues.

The rearrangement joins TRBV10-3 to TRBJ2-3; unclear D gene. Germline lookup yields CDR1 ENHRY and CDR2 SYGVKD. The CDR3 runs to 11 residues. Here the CDR3 reads CATLTTDTQYF. CDR3 DNA sequence: TGTGCTACTCTTACCACAGATACGCAGTATTTT.

The chain combines TRBV5-1 with TRBJ2-1; tentative D call: TRBD1 (5 bases). The germline gives CDR1 SGHRS, CDR2 YFSETQ. The CDR3 loop spans 13 amino acids. Trimming took 5 bases from V and 5 from J, leaving 11 bases between them. The CDR3 nucleotides read TGCGCCAGCAGAAGGACACAGGACAATGAGCAGTTCTTC. This sequence encodes CASRRTQDNEQFF.